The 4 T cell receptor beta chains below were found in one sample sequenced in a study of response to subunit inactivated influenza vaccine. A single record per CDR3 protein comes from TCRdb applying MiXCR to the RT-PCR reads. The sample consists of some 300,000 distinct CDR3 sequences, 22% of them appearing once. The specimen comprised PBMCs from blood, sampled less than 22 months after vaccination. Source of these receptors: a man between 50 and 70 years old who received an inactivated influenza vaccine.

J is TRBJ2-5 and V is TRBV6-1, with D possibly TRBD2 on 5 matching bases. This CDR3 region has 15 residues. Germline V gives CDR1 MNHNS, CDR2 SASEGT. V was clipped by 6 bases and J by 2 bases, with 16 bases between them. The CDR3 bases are TGTGCCAGCAGACCGACTATCGGGGTTCAAGAGACCCAGTACTTC. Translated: CASRPTIGVQETQYF.

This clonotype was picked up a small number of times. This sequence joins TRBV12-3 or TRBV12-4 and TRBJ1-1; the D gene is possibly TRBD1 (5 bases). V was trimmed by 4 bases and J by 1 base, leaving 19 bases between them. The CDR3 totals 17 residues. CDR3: CASSSATRGGRNTEAFF. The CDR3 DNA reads TGTGCCAGCAGTTCCGCCACCCGGGGCGGACGGAACACTGAAGCTTTCTTT.

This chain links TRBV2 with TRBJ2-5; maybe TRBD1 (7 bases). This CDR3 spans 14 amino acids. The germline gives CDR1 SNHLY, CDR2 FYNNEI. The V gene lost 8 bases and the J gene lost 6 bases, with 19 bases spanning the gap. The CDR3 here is CASWDSTGRKTQYF. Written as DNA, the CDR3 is TGTGCCAGCTGGGACTCGACAGGGAGGAAGACCCAGTACTTC.

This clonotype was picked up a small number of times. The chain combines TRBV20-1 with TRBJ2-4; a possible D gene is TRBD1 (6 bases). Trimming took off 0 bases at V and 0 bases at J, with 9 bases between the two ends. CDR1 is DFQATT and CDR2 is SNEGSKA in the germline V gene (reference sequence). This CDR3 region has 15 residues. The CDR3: CSAREDSLAKNIQYF. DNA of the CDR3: TGCAGTGCTAGAGAGGACAGTCTAGCCAAAAACATTCAGTACTTC.